This passage covers 29 T cell receptor beta chains from one sample sequenced in a study of control samples from healthy donors and cancer patients. Some clones are missing from TCRdb's copy, which holds only in-frame ones; the method was immunoSEQ multiplex PCR. This sample has 150,000 to 200,000 clones; around 90% occur once, and the top ten carry roughly 1.5%. Sequenced material: blood. The receptors stem from a woman aged 45 to 65 in good health.

The V call is TRBV7-2, the J call TRBJ2-2; either TRBD1 or TRBD2 may supply D (5 bases each). This CDR3 is 15 amino acids long. From germline, CDR1 is SGHTA and CDR2 FQGNSA. The V gene lost 6 bases and the J gene lost 0 bases, with 11 bases spanning the gap. The CDR3, as DNA: TGTGCCAGCAGATCGGGACGGACGAACACCGGGGAGCTGTTTTTT. This gives the protein CASRSGRTNTGELFF.

This chain connects TRBV30 to TRBJ2-3, with D possibly being TRBD2 (6 bases). This CDR3 is 14 amino acids long. CDR1 GTSNPN and CDR2 SVGIG come from the germline V gene (reference sequence). V lost 1 base and J 0 bases, leaving 8 bases between the germline ends. The CDR3 reads CAWSAGVSTDTQYF. The CDR3 region has the DNA TGTGCCTGGAGTGCGGGAGTCAGCACAGATACGCAGTATTTT.

CDR3 amino acids: CASSFKGGVYEQYF. The CDR3 nucleotides read TGTGCCAGCAGTTTTAAGGGCGGAGTTTACGAGCAGTACTTC. This chain uses TRBV27 with TRBJ2-7; D unresolved. Germline loops: CDR1 MNHEY, CDR2 SMNVEV (reference sequence). V was cut by 3 bases and J by 4 bases, with 13 bases left in between. CDR3 length equals 14 residues.

The V gene is TRBV14, the J gene TRBJ1-1; D not certain. V lost 1 base and J lost 1, with 7 bases in between. Per the germline V gene, CDR1 is SGHDN and CDR2 is FVKESK. The CDR3 spans 14 residues. Here the CDR3 DNA reads TGTGCCAGCAGCCAAGTGGGCCCGAACACTGAAGCTTTCTTT. Translation: CASSQVGPNTEAFF.

This chain connects TRBV11-2 to TRBJ1-5, with a tentative D call TRBD1 (6 bases). Germline CDR1 is SGHAT and CDR2 is FQNNGV. Trimming took off 5 bases at V and 4 bases at J, with 9 bases between the two ends. The CDR3 sequence is 13 residues long. CDR3 amino acids: CASSRGGNQPQHF. CDR3 DNA: TGTGCCAGCAGCCGAGGGGGGAATCAGCCCCAGCATTTT.

This chain connects TRBV30 to TRBJ1-3; D ambiguous. The CDR3 has 16 residues. Trimming shortened V by 4 bases and J by 0 bases, and 16 bases separated the two germline ends. CDR1 and CDR2 (germline): GTSNPN, SVGIG (reference sequence). CDR3 coding DNA: TGTGCCTGGACCCCAGGACGGACGAGCTCTGGAAACACCATATATTTT. This codes for CAWTPGRTSSGNTIYF.

V is TRBV4-1 and J is TRBJ1-4; tentatively, D is TRBD1 (6 bases). Germline values: CDR1 MGHRA, CDR2 YSYEKL. With 3 bases removed from V and 0 bases from J, the gap between germline ends came to 17 bases. The CDR3 extends over 18 amino acids. CDR3 protein: CASSHPRGRLATNEKLFF. CDR3 in DNA: TGCGCCAGCAGCCATCCCAGGGGACGGCTTGCAACTAATGAAAAACTGTTTTTT.

The chain carries TRBV7-9 and TRBJ1-2; D not resolved. CDR3 length equals 14 residues. Looked up from germline, CDR1 is SEHNR and CDR2 is FQNEAQ (reference sequence). The V gene lost 4 bases and the J gene lost 6 bases, with 15 bases spanning the gap. The CDR3 coding sequence is TGTGCCAGCAGCTCGATGTCTGGATTCGATGGCTACACCTTC. Its translation: CASSSMSGFDGYTF.

This sequence joins TRBV6-5 and TRBJ2-1; a weak D match, TRBD2 (6 bases). Trimming removed 11 bases at V and 4 bases at J, with 9 bases between. Germline-derived CDR1 and CDR2 are MNHEY and SVGAGI. There are 11 residues in the CDR3. For the CDR3, the DNA is TGTGCCGCACGGGAGTACAATGAGCAGTTCTTC. Translated: CAAREYNEQFF.

The chain employs TRBV9 and TRBJ1-1; D ambiguous. The V and J ends lost 0 bases and 1 base respectively, with 10 bases between them. The CDR3 sequence is 15 residues long. The germline gives CDR1 SGDLS, CDR2 YYNGEE. The CDR3 nucleotides are TGTGCCAGCAGCGTAGTGGCCAGTGCGAACACTGAAGCTTTCTTT. Residues: CASSVVASANTEAFF. The full variable domain, in which reference TRBV9 and TRBJ1-1 provide the parts outside the CDR3, is DSGVTQTPKHLITATGQRVTLRCSPRSGDLSVYWYQQSLDQGLQFLIQYYNGEERAKGNILERFSAQQFPDLHSELNLSSLELGDSALYFCASSVVASANTEAFFGQGTRLTVV.

The gene calls are TRBV2 and TRBJ2-3; D not resolved. The CDR3 sequence is 15 residues long. Trimming cost V 5 bases and J 2 bases, with 14 bases left between them. Germline values: CDR1 SNHLY, CDR2 FYNNEI. In DNA, the CDR3 is TGTGCCAGCAGTATCACGACCTCACCCACAGATACGCAGTATTTT. Amino acids: CASSITTSPTDTQYF.

This chain uses TRBV16 with TRBJ2-7; D might be TRBD2 (5 bases). The CDR3 is made up of 17 amino acids. CDR1 is KGHSY and CDR2 is FQNENV in the germline V gene. V was shortened by 2 bases and J by 5 bases, with 22 bases between the two germline ends. The CDR3 sequence is CASSQGRRRLIGDEQYF. The CDR3 DNA follows: TGTGCCAGCAGCCAAGGGCGGCGGAGACTAATTGGAGACGAGCAGTACTTC.

The V call is TRBV2, the J call TRBJ1-1; D gene ambiguous. Germline CDR1 SNHLY, CDR2 FYNNEI. The CDR3 has 15 amino acids. V was cut by 1 base and J by 5 bases, with 14 bases left in between. CDR3 residues: CASSEGRRVGTEAFF. The DNA for the CDR3 is TGTGCCAGCAGTGAAGGGCGGAGGGTCGGGACTGAAGCTTTCTTT.

The chain recombines TRBV29-1 with TRBJ1-1; D gene unclear. The CDR3 length is 10 residues. V was trimmed by 6 bases and J by 12 bases, leaving 14 bases between them. The germline gives CDR1 SQVTM, CDR2 ANQGSEA. This CDR3 reads CSVMGGESFF. CDR3 coding DNA: TGCAGCGTGATGGGAGGAGAATCTTTCTTT.

This chain connects TRBV6-6 to TRBJ1-2; a weak D match, TRBD1 (5 bases). The CDR3 covers 14 residues. Germline values: CDR1 MNHNY, CDR2 SVGAGI (reference sequence). V gave up 5 bases and J gave up 4 bases, with 14 bases separating them. The CDR3 DNA reads as TGTGCCAGCAGTCTTGAGGAGGGGATCTATGGCTACACCTTC. Translating it yields CASSLEEGIYGYTF.

The V and J genes are TRBV5-5 and TRBJ2-2; D is tentatively TRBD1 or TRBD2 (5 bases each). The CDR3 extends over 15 amino acids. V dropped 0 bases and J dropped 1 base, with 7 bases sitting between them. Germline CDR1 is SGHKS and CDR2 is YYEKEE (reference sequence). The CDR3 bases are TGTGCCAGCAGCTTGGGGGGGTTGAACACCGGGGAGCTGTTTTTT. This sequence encodes CASSLGGLNTGELFF. Combining the CDR3 with reference TRBV5-5 and TRBJ2-2 gives the whole variable domain DAGVTQSPTHLIKTRGQQVTLRCSPISGHKSVSWYQQVLGQGPQFIFQYYEKEERGRGNFPDRFSARQFPNYSSELNVNALLLGDSALYLCASSLGGLNTGELFFGEGSRLTVL.

This chain uses TRBV29-1 with TRBJ2-3, with 12 bases fitting TRBD2. Germline CDR1 SQVTM, CDR2 ANQGSEA. This CDR3 is built from 14 residues. Unmatched junction bases numbered 6, after V lost 7 bases and J lost 4 bases. The CDR3 sequence: CSGSTSGSSDTQYF. The CDR3 nucleotides are TGCAGCGGCTCGACTAGCGGGAGCTCAGATACGCAGTATTTT.

The J gene is TRBJ1-1, the V gene TRBV19; D not resolved. Trimming removed 0 bases from V and 1 base from J, with 6 bases in between. Germline V lookup: CDR1 LNHDA, CDR2 SQIVND (reference sequence). This CDR3 region has 14 residues. CDR3 nucleotide sequence: TGTGCCAGTAGTATAGATTCGGGGAACACTGAAGCTTTCTTT. It translates to CASSIDSGNTEAFF.

The chain has TRBV11-2 and TRBJ2-5; 7 nucleotides match TRBD1. The ends lost 5 bases at V and 5 bases at J; junction bases unmatched: 8. CDR3 length: 14 amino acids. CDR1 is SGHAT and CDR2 is FQNNGV in the germline V gene. For the CDR3, the DNA is TGTGCCAGCAGCGGACGAGGGGGCTGGGAGACCCAGTACTTC. It encodes CASSGRGGWETQYF. The complete variable domain, with remaining parts taken from reference TRBV11-2 and TRBJ2-5, reads EAGVAQSPRYKIIEKRQSVAFWCNPISGHATLYWYQQILGQGPKLLIQFQNNGVVDDSQLPKDRFSAERLKGVDSTLKIQPAKLEDSAVYLCASSGRGGWETQYFGPGTRLLVL.

CDR3 nucleotides: TGTGCCAGCAGCCACAGGGGAGGCTATGGCTACACCTTC. As protein: CASSHRGGYGYTF. The chain employs TRBV3-1 (or the pseudogene TRBV3-2) and TRBJ1-2, with D tentatively TRBD1 (6 bases). The germline V gene encodes CDR1 LGHDT and CDR2 YNNKEL (reference sequence). CDR3 size: 13 residues. The V and J ends lost 3 bases and 4 bases respectively, with 9 bases between them.

The chain joins TRBV6-2 or TRBV6-3 to TRBJ1-6; D gene uncertain. The CDR3 has 18 amino acids. V was shortened by 0 bases and J by 6 bases, with 18 bases between the two germline ends. Germline V gene data show CDR1 as MNHEY and CDR2 as SVGEGT. The CDR3 DNA is TGTGCCAGCAGTTACTCGAATTCGGAAGGGCTCCGTAATTCACCCCTCCACTTT. The encoded protein is CASSYSNSEGLRNSPLHF.

The table lists this clone with a count of one. V is TRBV19 and J is TRBJ1-5, with D tentatively TRBD1 (6 bases). The V gene's germline CDR1 is LNHDA and CDR2 SQIVND (reference sequence). There are 14 residues in the CDR3. V was trimmed by 2 bases and J by 7 bases, leaving 12 bases between them. DNA for the CDR3: TGTGCCAGTAGTATACAGGGAGGGGGACAGCCCCAGCATTTT. Residues: CASSIQGGGQPQHF. Filled out from reference TRBV19 and TRBJ1-5, the complete variable domain reads DGGITQSPKYLFRKEGQNVTLSCEQNLNHDAMYWYRQDPGQGLRLIYYSQIVNDFQKGDIAEGYSVSREKKESFPLTVTSAQKNPTAFYLCASSIQGGGQPQHFGDGTRLSIL.

The genes are TRBV7-3 and TRBJ1-1; maybe TRBD1 (5 bases). This CDR3 is built from 15 residues. The ends were cut back, 2 bases at V and 4 bases at J, with 14 bases in the middle. CDR1 SGHTA and CDR2 FQGTGA come from the germline V gene. The DNA of the CDR3 is TGTGCCAGCAGCTTAGGCCCCCCAGGGTCCACTGAAGCTTTCTTT. Translating it yields CASSLGPPGSTEAFF.

The gene calls are TRBV6-4 and TRBJ1-2; perhaps TRBD1 as D (6 bases). The CDR3 sequence is 14 residues long. Trimming pared 0 bases from V and 8 bases from J, leaving 13 bases between. Germline V gene lookup returns CDR1 MRHNA and CDR2 SNTAGT. The DNA of the CDR3 is TGTGCCAGCAGTGACTCGGGACAAAGGGTCGGCTACACCTTC. The encoded protein is CASSDSGQRVGYTF.

J is TRBJ1-5 and V is TRBV6-5; no firm D call. From germline, CDR1 is MNHEY and CDR2 SVGAGI. This CDR3 contains 13 residues. The V end lost 5 bases, the J end lost 1 base, and 6 bases lay between the germline ends. The CDR3 coding sequence is TGTGCCAGCAGTCCGAACAGCAATCAGCCCCAGCATTTT. It specifies CASSPNSNQPQHF.

The rearrangement joins TRBV4-2 to TRBJ2-1, with no clear D. The ends were cut back, 1 base at V and 7 bases at J, with 8 bases in the middle. CDR1 LGHNA and CDR2 YNFKEQ come from the germline V gene. This CDR3 spans 13 amino acids. The CDR3 protein is CASSQVDGNEQFF. DNA for the CDR3: TGTGCCAGCAGCCAAGTTGACGGGAATGAGCAGTTCTTC.

The chain links TRBV7-9 to TRBJ1-4; no firm D call. V gave up 5 bases and J gave up 7 bases, with 5 bases separating them. This CDR3 contains 11 residues. Germline V lookup: CDR1 SEHNR, CDR2 FQNEAQ (reference sequence). CDR3 DNA sequence: TGTGCCAGCAGCACGGGTGAAAAACTGTTTTTT. Translating gives CASSTGEKLFF.

This chain connects TRBV19 to TRBJ2-7; weak D call: TRBD2 (6 bases). V shed 5 bases and J shed 0 bases, with 17 bases lying between them. The CDR3 covers 16 residues. CDR1 LNHDA and CDR2 SQIVND come from the germline V gene (reference sequence). The CDR3 nucleotides read TGTGCCAGTAGTCCCCCCCGGGGGATAAGCTCCTACGAGCAGTACTTC. Protein: CASSPPRGISSYEQYF.

The chain combines TRBV6-1 with TRBJ1-1; D might be TRBD1 (5 bases). Germline loops: CDR1 MNHNS, CDR2 SASEGT. V lost 3 bases, J lost 0 bases, and 5 bases lay in between. The CDR3 totals 13 residues. The CDR3 sequence: CASSDRVNTEAFF. In DNA form, the CDR3 reads TGTGCCAGCAGTGACAGGGTGAACACTGAAGCTTTCTTT.